This T cell receptor beta chain was sequenced during a study of blood T cell repertoires in COVID-19. Germline V gene sequence: CDR1 MNHEY, CDR2 SVGAGI. The V segment lost 4 bases and the J segment 4 bases; nucleotides outside the gene matches: 6. CDR3 size: 15 residues. TCRdb keeps only in-frame clones here, not all; method: immunoSEQ multiplex PCR. The sample holds 200,000 to 250,000 clones, approximately 90% seen once. The V gene is TRBV6-5, the J gene TRBJ1-4, with TRBD1 identical over 7 bases. The sequenced material came from peripheral blood. The origin of this receptor is a man aged 25-40 years with COVID-19, enrolled during active disease. The CDR3 spells CASSSNRGLNEKLFF. The CDR3 coding sequence is TGTGCCAGCAGTTCCAACAGGGGACTTAATGAAAAACTGTTTTTT.